The sequence of this TCR beta chain was determined in a study of PD-1 blockade in classical Hodgkin lymphoma. Profiling relied on immunoSEQ multiplex PCR, and the TCRdb table lists in-frame clones only, not all of them. The sample holds about 25,000 clones, about 90% seen once. The sample's time point: newly diagnosed, previously untreated cHL patient sample. Researchers used magnetic negative selection to pull out pure CD4+ T cells from thawed PBMCs. The CDR3 covers 16 residues. The germline gives CDR1 SGDLS, CDR2 YYNGEE. V gave up 0 bases and J gave up 1 base, with 10 bases separating them. The clonotype was recovered from a human donor with classical Hodgkin lymphoma. This sequence joins TRBV9 and TRBJ1-4; the D is unclear. Sequenced material: CD4+ T cells from blood. Here the CDR3 reads CASSVAGRGTNEKLFF. Here the CDR3 DNA reads TGTGCCAGCAGCGTAGCCGGCAGAGGAACTAATGAAAAACTGTTTTTT. The full variable domain, its missing parts supplied by reference TRBV9 and TRBJ1-4, is DSGVTQTPKHLITATGQRVTLRCSPRSGDLSVYWYQQSLDQGLQFLIQYYNGEERAKGNILERFSAQQFPDLHSELNLSSLELGDSALYFCASSVAGRGTNEKLFFGSGTQLSVL.